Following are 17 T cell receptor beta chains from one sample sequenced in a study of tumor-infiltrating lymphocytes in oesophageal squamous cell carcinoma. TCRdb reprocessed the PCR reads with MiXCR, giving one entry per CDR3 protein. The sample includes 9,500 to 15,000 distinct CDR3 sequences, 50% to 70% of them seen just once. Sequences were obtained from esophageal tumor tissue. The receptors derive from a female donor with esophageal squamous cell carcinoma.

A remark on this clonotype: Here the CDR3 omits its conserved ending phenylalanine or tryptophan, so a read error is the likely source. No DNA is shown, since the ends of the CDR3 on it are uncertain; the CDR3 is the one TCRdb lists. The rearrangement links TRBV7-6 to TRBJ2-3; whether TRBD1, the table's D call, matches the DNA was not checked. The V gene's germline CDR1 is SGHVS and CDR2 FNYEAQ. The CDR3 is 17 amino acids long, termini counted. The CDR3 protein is CASSLGKTVYNEQFFGT.

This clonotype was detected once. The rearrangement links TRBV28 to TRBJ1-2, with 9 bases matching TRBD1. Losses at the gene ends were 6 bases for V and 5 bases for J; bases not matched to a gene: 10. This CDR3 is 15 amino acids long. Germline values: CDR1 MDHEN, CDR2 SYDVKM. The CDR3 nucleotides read TGTGCCAGCAGGGGAGCCGGGACAGGGACGTATGGCTACACCTTC. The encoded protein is CASRGAGTGTYGYTF.

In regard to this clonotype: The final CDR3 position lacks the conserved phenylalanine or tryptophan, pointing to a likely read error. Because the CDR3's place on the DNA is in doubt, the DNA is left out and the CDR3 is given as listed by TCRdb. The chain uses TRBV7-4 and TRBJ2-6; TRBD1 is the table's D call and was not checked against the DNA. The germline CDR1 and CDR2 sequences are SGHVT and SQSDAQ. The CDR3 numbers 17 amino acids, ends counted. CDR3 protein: CASSNRDRGSYEQYFGA.

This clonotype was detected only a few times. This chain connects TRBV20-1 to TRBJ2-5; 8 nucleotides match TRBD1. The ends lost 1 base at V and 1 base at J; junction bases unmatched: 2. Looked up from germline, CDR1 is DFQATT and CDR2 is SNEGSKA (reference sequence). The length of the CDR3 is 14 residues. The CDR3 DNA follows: TGCAGTGCTAGAGGCGACAGGGGCCAAGAGACCCAGTACTTC. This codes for CSARGDRGQETQYF.

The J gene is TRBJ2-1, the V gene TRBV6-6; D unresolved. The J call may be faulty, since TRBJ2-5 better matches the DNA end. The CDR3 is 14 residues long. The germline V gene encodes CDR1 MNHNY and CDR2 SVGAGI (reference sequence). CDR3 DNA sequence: TGTGCCAGCAGAGAAAGGTGGAAAGGGGAGACCCAGTACTTC. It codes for CASRERWKGETQYF.

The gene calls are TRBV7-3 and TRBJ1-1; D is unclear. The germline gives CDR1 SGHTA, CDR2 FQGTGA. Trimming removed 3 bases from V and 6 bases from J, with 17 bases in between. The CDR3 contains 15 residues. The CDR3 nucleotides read TGTGCCAGCAGCTTCTCTTTCAGAAACGAAGCTGAAGCTTTCTTT. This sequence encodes CASSFSFRNEAEAFF.

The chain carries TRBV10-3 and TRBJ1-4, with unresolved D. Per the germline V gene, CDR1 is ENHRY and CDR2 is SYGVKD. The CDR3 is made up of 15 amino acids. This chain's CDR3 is CAPTGSGETNEKLFF. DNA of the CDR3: TGTGCTCCCACGGGTAGTGGGGAAACTAATGAAAAACTGTTTTTT.

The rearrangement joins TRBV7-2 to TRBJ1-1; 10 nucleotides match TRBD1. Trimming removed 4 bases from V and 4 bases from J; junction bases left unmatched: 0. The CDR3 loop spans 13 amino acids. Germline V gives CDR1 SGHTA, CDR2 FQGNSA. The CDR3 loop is CASSWTGGTEAFF. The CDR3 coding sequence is TGTGCCAGCAGCTGGACAGGGGGCACTGAAGCTTTCTTT.

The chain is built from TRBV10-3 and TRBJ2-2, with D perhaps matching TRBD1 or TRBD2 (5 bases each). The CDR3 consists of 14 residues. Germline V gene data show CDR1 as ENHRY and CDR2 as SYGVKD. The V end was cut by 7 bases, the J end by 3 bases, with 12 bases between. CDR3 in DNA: TGTGCCATCAAGGCCGGGACCCACACCGGGGAGCTGTTTTTT. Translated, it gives CAIKAGTHTGELFF.

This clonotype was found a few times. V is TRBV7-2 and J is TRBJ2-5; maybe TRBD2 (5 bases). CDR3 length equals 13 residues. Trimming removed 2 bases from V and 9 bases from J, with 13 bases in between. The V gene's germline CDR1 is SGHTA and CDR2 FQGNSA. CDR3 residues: CASSLTRGASQYF. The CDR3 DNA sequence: TGTGCCAGCAGCTTAACCCGGGGAGCGTCCCAGTACTTC.

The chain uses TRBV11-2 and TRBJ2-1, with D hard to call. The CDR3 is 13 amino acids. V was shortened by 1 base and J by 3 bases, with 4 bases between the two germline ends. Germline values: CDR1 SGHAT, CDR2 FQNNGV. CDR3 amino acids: CASSLAYYNEQFF. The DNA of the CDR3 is TGTGCCAGCAGCTTAGCGTACTACAATGAGCAGTTCTTC.

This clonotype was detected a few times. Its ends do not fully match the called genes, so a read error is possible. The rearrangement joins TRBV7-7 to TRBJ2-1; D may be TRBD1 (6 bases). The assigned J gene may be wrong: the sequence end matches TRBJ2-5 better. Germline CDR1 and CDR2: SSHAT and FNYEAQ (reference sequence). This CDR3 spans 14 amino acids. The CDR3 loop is CASSLVGGSETQYF. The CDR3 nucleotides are TGTGCTAGCAGCTTAGTAGGGGGTTCAGAGACCCAGTACTTC.

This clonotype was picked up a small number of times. The DNA of the CDR3 is TGTGCCAGCAGCGAACGGTACGAGCAGTACTTC. Translation gives CASSERYEQYF. The genes are TRBV28 and TRBJ2-7; no clear D. The CDR3 runs to 11 residues. The V gene lost 6 bases and the J gene lost 4 bases, with 7 bases spanning the gap. CDR1 is MDHEN, CDR2 SYDVKM, per germline. The whole variable domain, remainder taken from reference TRBV28 and TRBJ2-7, is DVKVTQSSRYLVKRTGEKVFLECVQDMDHENMFWYRQDPGLGLRLIYFSYDVKMKEKGDIPEGYSVSREKKERFSLILESASTNQTSMYLCASSERYEQYFGPGTRLTVT.

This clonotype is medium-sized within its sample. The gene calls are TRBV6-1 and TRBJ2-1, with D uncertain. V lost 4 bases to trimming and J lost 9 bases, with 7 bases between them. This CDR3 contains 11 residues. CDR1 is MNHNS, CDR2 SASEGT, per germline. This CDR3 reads CASSALIEQFF. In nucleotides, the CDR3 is TGTGCCAGCAGTGCACTAATTGAGCAGTTCTTC.

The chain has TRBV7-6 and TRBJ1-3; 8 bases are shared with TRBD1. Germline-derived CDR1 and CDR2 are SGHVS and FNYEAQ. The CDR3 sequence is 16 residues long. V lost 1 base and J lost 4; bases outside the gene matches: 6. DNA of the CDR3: TGTGCCAGCAGCTTAGGGCCCGGGACAGGAGGAAACACCATATATTTT. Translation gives CASSLGPGTGGNTIYF.

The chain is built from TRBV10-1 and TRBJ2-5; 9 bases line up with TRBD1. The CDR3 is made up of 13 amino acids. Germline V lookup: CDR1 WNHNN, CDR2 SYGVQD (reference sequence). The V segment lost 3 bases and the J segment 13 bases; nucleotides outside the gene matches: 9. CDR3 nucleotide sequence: TGCGCCAGCAGTGACGGGACAGGGTCGTCATTGTACTTC. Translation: CASSDGTGSSLYF.

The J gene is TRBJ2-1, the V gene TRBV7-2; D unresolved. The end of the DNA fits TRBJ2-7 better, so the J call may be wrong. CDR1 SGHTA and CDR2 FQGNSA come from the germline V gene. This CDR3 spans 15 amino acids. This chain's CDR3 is CASSQSPDRLYEQYF. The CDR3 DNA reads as TGTGCCAGCAGCCAATCACCGGACCGCCTCTACGAGCAGTACTTC.